The sequence of this T cell receptor (beta chain) was determined in a study of Graves' ophthalmopathy and Graves' hyperthyroidism. In the study overall: Ahead of any treatment, peripheral blood was obtained at the initial diagnosis. Study-wide points: At 65% to 71% sensitivity and 72.22% specificity, the model predicted progression of the ophthalmopathy.

As the template, RNA transcripts were used to amplify TCR beta CDR3 regions. The first-round RT-PCR employed HTBI primers together with the Qiagen OneStep RT-PCR kit. A multiplex PCR was then performed as the second round. TCRdb re-called the multiplex PCR reads through MiXCR, storing one row per CDR3 protein. In the table there are 660,000 or so distinct CDR3 sequences, 35% to 50% of which are singletons. Details on this clonotype: Its antigen is not known.

Germline V gene lookup returns CDR1 ENHRY and CDR2 SYGVKD. V lost 6 bases, J lost 9 bases, and 15 bases lay in between. This CDR3 has 13 amino acids. Excluded: other autoimmune disease, uncontrolled infection, pregnancy or lactation. The source of this sequence is an adult man with Graves' ophthalmopathy. The sequencing input was peripheral blood. J is TRBJ1-3 and V is TRBV10-3; a weak D match, TRBD1 (5 bases). CDR3 in DNA: TGTGCCATCAGGCTAGGGCGGGGCGGCACCATATATTTT. This encodes CAIRLGRGGTIYF.